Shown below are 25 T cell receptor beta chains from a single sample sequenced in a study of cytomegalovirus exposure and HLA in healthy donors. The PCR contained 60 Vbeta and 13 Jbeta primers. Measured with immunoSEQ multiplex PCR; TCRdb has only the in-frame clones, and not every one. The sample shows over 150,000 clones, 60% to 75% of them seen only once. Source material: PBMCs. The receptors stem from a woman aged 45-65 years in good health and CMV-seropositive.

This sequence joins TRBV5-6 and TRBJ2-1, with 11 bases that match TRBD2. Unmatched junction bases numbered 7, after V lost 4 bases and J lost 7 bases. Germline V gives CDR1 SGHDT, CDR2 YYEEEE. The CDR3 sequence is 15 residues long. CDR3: CASSKTSGAPNEQFF. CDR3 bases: TGTGCCAGCAGCAAGACTAGCGGGGCGCCTAATGAGCAGTTCTTC.

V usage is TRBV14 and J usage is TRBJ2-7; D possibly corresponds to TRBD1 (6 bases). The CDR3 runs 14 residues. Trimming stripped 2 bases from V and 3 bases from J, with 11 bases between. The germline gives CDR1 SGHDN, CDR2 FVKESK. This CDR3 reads CASSQTGNLYEQYF. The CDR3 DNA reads TGTGCCAGCAGCCAAACAGGGAACCTCTACGAGCAGTACTTC.

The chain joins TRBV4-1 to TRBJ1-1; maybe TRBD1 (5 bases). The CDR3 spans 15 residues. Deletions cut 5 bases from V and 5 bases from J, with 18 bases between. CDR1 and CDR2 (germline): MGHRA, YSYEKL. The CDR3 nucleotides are TGCGCCAGCAGCAAGGGATCAGGGATTTGGACTGAAGCTTTCTTT. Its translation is CASSKGSGIWTEAFF.

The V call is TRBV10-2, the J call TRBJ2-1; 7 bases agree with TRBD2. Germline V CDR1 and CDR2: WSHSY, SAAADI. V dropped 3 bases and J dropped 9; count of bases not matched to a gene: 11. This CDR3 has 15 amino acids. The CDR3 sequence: CASSERRAGVGEQFF. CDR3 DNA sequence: TGCGCCAGCAGTGAAAGAAGGGCGGGGGTGGGTGAGCAGTTCTTC.

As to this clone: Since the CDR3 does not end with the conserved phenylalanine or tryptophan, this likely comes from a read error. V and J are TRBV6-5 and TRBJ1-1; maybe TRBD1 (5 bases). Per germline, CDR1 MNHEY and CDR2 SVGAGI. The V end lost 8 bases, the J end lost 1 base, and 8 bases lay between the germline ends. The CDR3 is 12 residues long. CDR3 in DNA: TGTGCCAGCGCGACAGAGAACACTGAAGCTTTCCTT. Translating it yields CASATENTEAFL.

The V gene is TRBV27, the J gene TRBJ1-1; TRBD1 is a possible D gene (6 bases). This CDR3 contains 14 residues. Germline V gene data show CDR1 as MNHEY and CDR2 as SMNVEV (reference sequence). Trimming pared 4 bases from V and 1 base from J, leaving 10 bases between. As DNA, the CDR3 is TGTGCCAGCAGTTGGGACATGGGGAACACTGAAGCTTTCTTT. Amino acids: CASSWDMGNTEAFF.

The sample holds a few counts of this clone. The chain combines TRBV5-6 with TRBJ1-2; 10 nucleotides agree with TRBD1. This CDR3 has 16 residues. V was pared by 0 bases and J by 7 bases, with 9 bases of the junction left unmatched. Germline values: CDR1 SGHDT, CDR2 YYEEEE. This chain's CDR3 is CASSLASTGGLGGYTF. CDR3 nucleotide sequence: TGTGCCAGCAGCTTGGCCTCGACAGGGGGCCTGGGTGGCTACACCTTC.

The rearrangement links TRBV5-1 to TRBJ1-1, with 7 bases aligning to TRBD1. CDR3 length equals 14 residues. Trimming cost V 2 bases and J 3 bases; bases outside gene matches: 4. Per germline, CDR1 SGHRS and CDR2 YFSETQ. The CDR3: CASSFTGTDTEAFF. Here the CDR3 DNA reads TGCGCCAGCAGCTTCACCGGGACAGACACTGAAGCTTTCTTT.

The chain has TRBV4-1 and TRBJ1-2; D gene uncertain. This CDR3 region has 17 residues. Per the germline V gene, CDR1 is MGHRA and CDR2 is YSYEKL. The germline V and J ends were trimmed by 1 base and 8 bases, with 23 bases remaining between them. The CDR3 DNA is TGCGCCAGCAGCCAAGCTGGAGGAAGTCTCGCTCTAAGCGGCTACACCTTC. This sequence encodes CASSQAGGSLALSGYTF.

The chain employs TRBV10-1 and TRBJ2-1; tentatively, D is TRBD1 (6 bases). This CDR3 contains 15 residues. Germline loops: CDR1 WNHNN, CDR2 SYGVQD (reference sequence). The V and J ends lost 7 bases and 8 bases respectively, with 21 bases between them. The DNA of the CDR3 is TGCGCCAGCATTCACCGGGACACGACCCTAGATGAGCAGTTCTTC. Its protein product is CASIHRDTTLDEQFF.

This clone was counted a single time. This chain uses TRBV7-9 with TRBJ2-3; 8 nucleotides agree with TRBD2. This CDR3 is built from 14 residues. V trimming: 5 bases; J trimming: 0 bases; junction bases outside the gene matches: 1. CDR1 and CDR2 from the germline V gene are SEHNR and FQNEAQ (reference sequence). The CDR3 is CASSRGGSTDTQYF. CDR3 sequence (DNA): TGTGCCAGCAGCCGCGGGGGGAGCACAGATACGCAGTATTTT.

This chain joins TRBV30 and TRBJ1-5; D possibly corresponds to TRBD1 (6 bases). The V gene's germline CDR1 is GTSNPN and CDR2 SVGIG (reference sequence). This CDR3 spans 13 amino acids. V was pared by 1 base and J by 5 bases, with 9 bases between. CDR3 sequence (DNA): TGTGCCTGGAGTGACAGGGACGATCAGCCCCAGCATTTT. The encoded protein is CAWSDRDDQPQHF.

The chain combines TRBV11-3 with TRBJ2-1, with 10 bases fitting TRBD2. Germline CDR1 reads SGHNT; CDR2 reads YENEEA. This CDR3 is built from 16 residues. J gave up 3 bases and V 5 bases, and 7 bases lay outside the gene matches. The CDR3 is CASSPMGTSDYNEQFF. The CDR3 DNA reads TGTGCCAGCAGCCCGATGGGGACTAGCGACTACAATGAGCAGTTCTTC.

The CDR3 is CASSLQTGNYGYTF. CDR3 DNA sequence: TGTGCCAGCAGCCTACAGACAGGGAACTATGGCTACACCTTC. The chain recombines TRBV13 with TRBJ1-2; 7 bases agree with TRBD1. Looked up from germline, CDR1 is PRHDT and CDR2 is FYEKMQ (reference sequence). After removal of 5 bases from V and 2 bases from J, the junction contained 5 bases not matched to a gene. CDR3 length equals 14 residues. Using reference TRBV13 and TRBJ1-2 for the parts outside the CDR3, the full variable domain is AAGVIQSPRHLIKEKRETATLKCYPIPRHDTVYWYQQGPGQDPQFLISFYEKMQSDKGSIPDRFSAQQFSDYHSELNMSSLELGDSALYFCASSLQTGNYGYTFGSGTRLTVV.

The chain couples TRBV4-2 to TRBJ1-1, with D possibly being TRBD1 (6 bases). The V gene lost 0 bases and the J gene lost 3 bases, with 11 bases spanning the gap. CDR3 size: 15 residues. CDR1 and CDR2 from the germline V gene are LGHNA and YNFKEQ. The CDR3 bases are TGTGCCAGCAGCCAAGATTGGGCAGGGGACACTGAAGCTTTCTTT. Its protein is CASSQDWAGDTEAFF.

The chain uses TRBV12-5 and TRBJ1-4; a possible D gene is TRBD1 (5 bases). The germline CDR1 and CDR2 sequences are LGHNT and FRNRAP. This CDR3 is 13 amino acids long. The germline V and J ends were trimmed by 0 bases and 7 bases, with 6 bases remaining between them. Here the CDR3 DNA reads TGTGCTAGTGGTTTGGTGACAGCTGAAAAACTGTTTTTT. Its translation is CASGLVTAEKLFF.

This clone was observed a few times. The CDR3 nucleotides are TGTGCCAGCAGCTTATCTTATGGCGGGGGGGCCGAAGAGACCCAGTACTTC. Protein product: CASSLSYGGGAEETQYF. The chain carries TRBV11-2 and TRBJ2-5; TRBD2 matches at 9 bases. V shed 2 bases, J shed 3 bases, and the junction held 10 bases outside the gene matches. The CDR3 covers 17 residues. Germline values: CDR1 SGHAT, CDR2 FQNNGV.

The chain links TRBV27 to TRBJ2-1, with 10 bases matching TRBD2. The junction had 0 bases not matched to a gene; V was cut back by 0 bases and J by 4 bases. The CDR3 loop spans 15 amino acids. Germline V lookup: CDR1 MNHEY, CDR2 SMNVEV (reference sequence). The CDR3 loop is CASSLSSGGYNEQFF. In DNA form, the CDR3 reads TGTGCCAGCAGTTTATCTAGCGGGGGGTACAATGAGCAGTTCTTC.

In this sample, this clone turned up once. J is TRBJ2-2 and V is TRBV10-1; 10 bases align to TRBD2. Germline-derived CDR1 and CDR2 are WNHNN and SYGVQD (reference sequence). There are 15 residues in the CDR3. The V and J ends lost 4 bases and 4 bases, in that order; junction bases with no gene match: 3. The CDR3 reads CASSGAGGLTGELFF. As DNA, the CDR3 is TGCGCCAGCAGTGGAGCGGGGGGGCTCACCGGGGAGCTGTTTTTT.

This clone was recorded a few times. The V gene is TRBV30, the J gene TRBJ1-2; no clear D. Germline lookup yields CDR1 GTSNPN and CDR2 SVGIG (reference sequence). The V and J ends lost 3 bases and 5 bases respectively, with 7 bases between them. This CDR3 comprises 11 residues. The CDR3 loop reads CAWRAGYGYTF. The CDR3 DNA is TGTGCCTGGAGGGCGGGGTATGGCTACACCTTC.

The CDR3 DNA reads TGCAGCGTTTCTGGACAGGGGGCTTATACTGAAGCTTTCTTT. Translated: CSVSGQGAYTEAFF. This chain joins TRBV29-1 and TRBJ1-1; 11 nucleotides agree with TRBD1. V lost 5 bases and J lost 5; bases outside the gene matches: 7. CDR3 length equals 14 residues. Germline CDR1 reads SQVTM; CDR2 reads ANQGSEA.

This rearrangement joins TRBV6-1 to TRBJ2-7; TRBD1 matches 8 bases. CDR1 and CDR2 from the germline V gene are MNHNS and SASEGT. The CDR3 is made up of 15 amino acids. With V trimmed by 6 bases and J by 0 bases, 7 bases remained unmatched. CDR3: CASSPTGATSYEQYF. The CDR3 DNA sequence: TGTGCCAGCAGCCCGACAGGGGCGACCTCCTACGAGCAGTACTTC.

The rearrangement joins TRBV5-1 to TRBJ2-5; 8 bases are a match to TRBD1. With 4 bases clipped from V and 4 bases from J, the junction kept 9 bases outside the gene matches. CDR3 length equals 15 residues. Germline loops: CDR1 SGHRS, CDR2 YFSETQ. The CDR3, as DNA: TGCGCCAGCAGCCCGAGGACAGGGTCGTCAGAGACCCAGTACTTC. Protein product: CASSPRTGSSETQYF.

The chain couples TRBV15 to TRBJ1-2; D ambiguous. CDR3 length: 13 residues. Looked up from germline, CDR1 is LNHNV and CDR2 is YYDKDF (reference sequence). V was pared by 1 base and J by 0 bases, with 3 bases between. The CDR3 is CATSRAANYGYTF. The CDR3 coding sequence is TGTGCCACCAGCAGAGCAGCTAACTATGGCTACACCTTC.

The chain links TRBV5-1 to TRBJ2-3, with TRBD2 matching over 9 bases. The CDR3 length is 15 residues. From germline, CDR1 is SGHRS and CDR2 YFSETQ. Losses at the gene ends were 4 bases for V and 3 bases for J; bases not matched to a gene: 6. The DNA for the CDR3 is TGCGCCAGCAGCATAGTAGCGGGGGTAACAGATACGCAGTATTTT. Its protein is CASSIVAGVTDTQYF.